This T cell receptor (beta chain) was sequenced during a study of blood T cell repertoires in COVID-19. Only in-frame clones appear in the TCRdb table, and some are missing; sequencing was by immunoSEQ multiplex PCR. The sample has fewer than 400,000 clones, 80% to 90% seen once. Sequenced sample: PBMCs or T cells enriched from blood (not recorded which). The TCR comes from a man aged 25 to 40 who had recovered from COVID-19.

DNA of the CDR3: TGTGCCAGCAGAGTCGGGTACGAGCAGTACTTC. Translation gives CASRVGYEQYF. The genes are TRBV28 and TRBJ2-7; D is undetermined. The germline CDR1 and CDR2 sequences are MDHEN and SYDVKM. Trimming stripped 6 bases from V and 4 bases from J, with 7 bases between. The CDR3 runs 11 residues.